This T cell receptor beta chain originates from a study of shared clonotypes between healthy human individuals. Points from the study as a whole: The expectation was that sequencing depth would affect clonotype sharing among donors. Having only a few donors restricted how much genetic and exposure-history diversity was captured.

As for this clone: Its specificity is not known.

The CDR3 length is 16 residues. The V and J ends lost 0 bases and 2 bases, in that order; junction bases with no gene match: 6. Germline CDR1 and CDR2: MNHNS and SASEGT. Those who donated were healthy HIV-negative adults, with no recent acute infections or vaccinations reported. PCR replicates performed on unsorted PBMC used about 300 ng DNA, some 30,000 T cell genomes. Libraries were prepared by immunoSEQ multiplex PCR; TCRdb keeps only in-frame clonotypes and omits some of them. The sample records about 450,000 clones, about 85% being singletons. The sequenced sample consisted of PBMCs. V usage is TRBV6-1 and J usage is TRBJ2-7, with TRBD1 matching over 8 bases. This sequence originates from a woman in her forties in good health. Some clones in this sample may be carry-over from other donors' samples. CDR3 sequence (DNA): TGTGCCAGCAGTGAAGCTTCCAGGGGGCGTACCTACGAGCAGTACTTC. It encodes CASSEASRGRTYEQYF.